A selection of T cell receptor beta chains follows, all from one sample in a study of sequential checkpoint blockade in melanoma. The data were produced by immunoSEQ multiplex PCR, yet TCRdb's version contains in-frame clones alone and is incomplete. In the table there are about 22,000 clones, approximately 30% of which are singletons. The input for sequencing was tumor tissue (inferred from file names), taken from a patient given nivolumab and ipilimumab in sequence. The receptors originated from a human donor with melanoma. Both conserved end residues are part of each CDR3. The D gene is left open where the match is weak. Some rows mark clone size as missing; the rest say once, few, many or name a class of expanded clone.

D gene	clone size	V gene	J gene	CDR3 DNA	CDR3 protein
-	-	TRBV18	TRBJ2-3	TGTGCCAGCTCACCAGGCCGGGTGGCAGATACGCAGTATTTT	CASSPGRVADTQYF
-	-	TRBV19	TRBJ2-7	TGTGCCAGTAGTACGGGGAGCGATCCGACCTACGAGCAGTACTTC	CASSTGSDPTYEQYF
-	-	TRBV7-6	TRBJ2-5	TGTGCCAGCAGCTTAATTGGGAGACGAGAGACCCAGTACTTC	CASSLIGRRETQYF
TRBD2	few	TRBV5-1	TRBJ2-1	TGCGCCAGCAGCATTGGACTAGCGGAGGTTGAGCAGTTCTTC	CASSIGLAEVEQFF
TRBD1	-	TRBV14	TRBJ2-1	TGTGCCAGCAGCCAAGAGGACAGGGGGCTCGACAATGAGCAGTTCTTC	CASSQEDRGLDNEQFF
-	many	TRBV2	TRBJ1-1	TGTGCCAGCAGCGACCAGGGATCCGGGACTGAAGCTTTCTTT	CASSDQGSGTEAFF
-	few	TRBV6-8	TRBJ2-2	TGTGCCAGCAGTTACGTTAACCCTCGGTCAGATCGGGCCGGGGAGCTGTTTTTT	CASSYVNPRSDRAGELFF
-	-	TRBV10-1	TRBJ1-4	TGCGCCAGCAGTGAGAGTGAAAAACTGTTTTTT	CASSESEKLFF
-	-	TRBV10-2	TRBJ2-6	TGCGCCAGCACAACAGGCTCTGGGGCCAACGTCCTGACTTTC	CASTTGSGANVLTF
-	-	TRBV14	TRBJ2-7	TGTGCCAGCAGCCAAGCGTACGAGCAGTACTTC	CASSQAYEQYF
TRBD1	-	TRBV9	TRBJ1-1	TGTGCCAGCAGCGCCTGGGACAGCAGGAACACTGAAGCTTTCTTT	CASSAWDSRNTEAFF
TRBD1	-	TRBV6-8	TRBJ2-7	TGTGCCATCAGCAGGGACAGGGGGGCGTACGAGCAGTACTTC	CAISRDRGAYEQYF
TRBD2	few	TRBV6-8	TRBJ2-1	TGTGCCAGCACCCACAGGCTAGCGGGAGGGAGGAATGAGCAGTTCTTC	CASTHRLAGGRNEQFF
-	-	TRBV28	TRBJ1-2	TGTGCCAGCAGTTCATACGGGGGGGGATCCTATGGCTACACCTTC	CASSSYGGGSYGYTF
TRBD2	-	TRBV6-8	TRBJ2-2	TGTGCCAGCAAGAGACTAGCGGGGGCGAACACCGGGGAGCTGTTTTTT	CASKRLAGANTGELFF
-	-	TRBV28	TRBJ2-7	TGTGCCAGCAGTTTATATCCTAGTCCAGGAAAGGAGCAGTACTTC	CASSLYPSPGKEQYF
-	-	TRBV14	TRBJ2-2	TGTGCCAGCAGCACCTCCGGGACACAGAACACCGGGGAGCTGTTTTTT	CASSTSGTQNTGELFF
-	-	TRBV18	TRBJ1-4	TGTGCCAGCTCACCACGGCAGGATGAAAAACTGTTTTTT	CASSPRQDEKLFF
-	-	TRBV11-3	TRBJ1-5	TGTGCCAGCAGCTTCCTGCAGGGTGGTCAGCCCCAGCATTTT	CASSFLQGGQPQHF
TRBD2	many	TRBV6-8	TRBJ2-1	TGTGCCAGCAGTTCCCTTAGCGGGCGAACCTACAATGAGCAGTTCTTC	CASSSLSGRTYNEQFF
-	-	TRBV29-1	TRBJ1-2	TGCAGCGTTGAACCAGGGGACTATGGCTACACCTTC	CSVEPGDYGYTF
TRBD1	few	TRBV11-3	TRBJ1-4	TGTGCCAGCAGCTTGGACTCCACAGGGGGAGATGAAAAACTGTTTTTT	CASSLDSTGGDEKLFF
TRBD1	-	TRBV28	TRBJ1-5	TGTGCCAGCAGTTTTACGGACAGGGGGATCTATAGCAATCAGCCCCAGCATTTT	CASSFTDRGIYSNQPQHF
-	many	TRBV6-8	TRBJ2-5	TGTGCCACCCGGGTGGGGGGCACGGAGACCCAGTACTTC	CATRVGGTETQYF
-	many	TRBV2	TRBJ1-4	TGTGCCAGCAGTTTAGGAGGGAGTAAAGATGAAAAACTGTTTTTT	CASSLGGSKDEKLFF
-	-	TRBV28	TRBJ1-1	TGTGCCAGCAGACCCCCGGGGGCTCCTGGCGGTGAAGCTTTCTTT	CASRPPGAPGGEAFF
-	few	TRBV11-3	TRBJ2-5	TGTGCCAGCAGCTTGAAAAGGGGAGGCCAAGAGACCCAGTACTTC	CASSLKRGGQETQYF
-	-	TRBV19	TRBJ1-4	TGTGCCAGTAGTCCAAATGGGGAAACTAATGAAAAACTGTTTTTT	CASSPNGETNEKLFF
-	many	TRBV9	TRBJ1-6	TGTGCCAGCAGCGTAGAACGAGGCGGACTGGGCGGCAATTCACCCCTCCACTTT	CASSVERGGLGGNSPLHF
-	medium-sized	TRBV9	TRBJ1-4	TGTGCCAGCAGTGACACAGGGAGGAGGTGGAAGGGTTCGGAAAAACTGTTTTTT	CASSDTGRRWKGSEKLFF
TRBD2	-	TRBV11-3	TRBJ2-3	TGTGCCAGCAGCCAACTAGCGGGAGTCCCTAGCACAGATACGCAGTATTTT	CASSQLAGVPSTDTQYF
TRBD1	few	TRBV6-8	TRBJ2-3	TGTGCCAGCAGGCTGACAGGGTGGACGGTTGAGGGCACAGATACGCAGTATTTT	CASRLTGWTVEGTDTQYF
-	-	TRBV11-3	TRBJ2-5	TGTGCCAGCAGCTTAGTCACGTACCGACAAGAGACCCAGTACTTC	CASSLVTYRQETQYF
-	-	TRBV23-1	TRBJ2-7	TGCGCCAGCAGCCAAGCCACGGGGGGCACCGGGTACGAGCAGTACTTC	CASSQATGGTGYEQYF
TRBD2	-	TRBV9	TRBJ2-3	TGTGCCAGCAGTGCGGAGGGTAGCGGGGGCGCAGATACGCAGTATTTT	CASSAEGSGGADTQYF
-	many	TRBV7-6	TRBJ2-3	TGTGCCAGCAGCCCCGACAGATCTTCTAGCACAGATACGCAGTATTTT	CASSPDRSSSTDTQYF
-	-	TRBV2	TRBJ1-1	TGTGCCAGCAGCCCCGGGACTAACACTGAAGCTTTCTTT	CASSPGTNTEAFF
TRBD1	-	TRBV19	TRBJ1-6	TGTGCCAGTAGTTCGTTGCGGACAGGGGGGAATTCACCCCTCCACTTT	CASSSLRTGGNSPLHF
-	-	TRBV6-8	TRBJ1-1	TGTGCCATCAGTGCCTTGGGGCCGGGGGCTGAAGCTTTCTTT	CAISALGPGAEAFF
TRBD2	-	TRBV18	TRBJ2-1	TGTGCCAGCTCACCACGAACTAGCGGGAGGGCGTATGAGCAGTTCTTC	CASSPRTSGRAYEQFF
-	few	TRBV6-8	TRBJ2-1	TGTGCCAGCAGTTACCCGGACGTATCTTCGAAGCAGTTCTTC	CASSYPDVSSKQFF
-	few	TRBV15	TRBJ1-4	TGTGCCACCAGCAGAGATACCGCCTTGGGCAATGAAAAACTGTTTTTT	CATSRDTALGNEKLFF
-	few	TRBV30	TRBJ1-4	TGTGCCTGGAGGGGTTTGGACAGCCCGGGCACTAATGAAAAACTGTTTTTT	CAWRGLDSPGTNEKLFF
TRBD1	-	TRBV28	TRBJ2-1	TGTGCCAGCAGTGAACAGGGGGCCTACAATGAGCAGTTCTTC	CASSEQGAYNEQFF
-	-	TRBV28	TRBJ2-3	TGTGCCAGCAGTTCCTTTAGCACAGATACGCAGTATTTT	CASSSFSTDTQYF
TRBD2	-	TRBV11-3	TRBJ2-1	TGTGCCAGCAGCTTCGGGACTAGCGGGAGGAGGAATGAGCAGTTCTTC	CASSFGTSGRRNEQFF